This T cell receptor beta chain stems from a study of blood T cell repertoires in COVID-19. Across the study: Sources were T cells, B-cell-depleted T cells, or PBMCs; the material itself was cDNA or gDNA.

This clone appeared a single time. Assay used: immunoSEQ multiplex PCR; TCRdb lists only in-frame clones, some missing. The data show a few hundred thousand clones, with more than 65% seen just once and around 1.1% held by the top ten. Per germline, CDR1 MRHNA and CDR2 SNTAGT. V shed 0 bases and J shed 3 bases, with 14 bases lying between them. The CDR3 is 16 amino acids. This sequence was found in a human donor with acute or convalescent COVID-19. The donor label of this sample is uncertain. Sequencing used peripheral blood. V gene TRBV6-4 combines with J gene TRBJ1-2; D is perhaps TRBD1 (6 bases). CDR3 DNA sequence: TGTGCCAGCAGTGACTCCAGTACAGGGTTTCACTATGGCTACACCTTC. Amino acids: CASSDSSTGFHYGYTF.